Listed here is a single T cell receptor beta chain. Its matching antigen is unknown. With about 470 ng total RNA as template and a constant-region primer, TCR beta cDNA was made. ARM-PCR, slightly modified, supplied the TCR beta libraries through three nested multiplex PCR rounds. The study ran its first two PCR rounds for 9 to 10 cycles each, using TRBV1-TRBV30 forward primers and a C-beta reverse primer. From the multiplex PCR reads, TCRdb called clonotypes with MiXCR, one entry per CDR3 protein. The table has almost 200,000 distinct CDR3 sequences, less than 75% seen once; the top ten hold under 7.5%. Out of unsorted whole blood came the blood RNA, and germline DNA was extracted as well. The germline gives CDR1 SEHNR, CDR2 FQNEAQ (reference sequence). The CDR3 runs 13 residues. V dropped 4 bases and J dropped 8 bases, with 14 bases sitting between them. The data originate from a study of tumor-infiltrating lymphocytes in primary liver carcinoma. Turning to the study itself: Primary liver carcinomas in the patients were surgically resected.

Study-wide points: Tumor-adjacent and tumor-blood pairs shared a smaller degree of overlap than tumor region pairs.

Sequencing used peripheral blood. The chain joins TRBV7-9 to TRBJ1-2, with D perhaps matching TRBD1 (5 bases). This clonotype originated in a woman aged 55-69 years with primary liver carcinoma and hepatitis B virus infection. This CDR3 reads CASSSQSGRGYTF. The CDR3 DNA reads as TGTGCCAGCAGCTCCCAGTCAGGGAGAGGCTACACCTTC.